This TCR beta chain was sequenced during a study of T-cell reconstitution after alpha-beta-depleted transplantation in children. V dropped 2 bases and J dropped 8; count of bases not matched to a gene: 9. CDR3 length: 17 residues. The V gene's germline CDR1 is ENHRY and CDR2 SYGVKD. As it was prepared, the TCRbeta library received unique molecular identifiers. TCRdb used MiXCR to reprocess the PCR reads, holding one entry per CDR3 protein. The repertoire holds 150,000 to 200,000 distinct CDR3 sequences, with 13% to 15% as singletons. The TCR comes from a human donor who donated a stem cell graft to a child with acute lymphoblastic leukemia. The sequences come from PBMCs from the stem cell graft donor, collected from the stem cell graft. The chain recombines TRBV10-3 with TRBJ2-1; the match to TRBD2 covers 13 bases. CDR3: CAISEPVGLAGLDEQFF. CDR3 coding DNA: TGTGCCATCAGTGAGCCGGTGGGACTAGCGGGATTAGATGAGCAGTTCTTC.